These 5 T cell receptor beta chains were all obtained from the same sample, sequenced in a study of beta chain features in type 1 diabetes. TCRB transcripts that were expressed got sequenced, as all of the isolated RNA had been reverse transcribed. Profiled with immunoSEQ multiplex PCR; TCRdb holds only in-frame clones, not every one. The sample consists of about 280,000 clones, 14% to 15% of them appearing once. Study results and caveats: Shortening that was moderate but significant affected the TCRB CDR3s of Type 1 diabetes patients in all four CD4+ subsets.

These receptors' antigens are unknown. The specimen was naive CD4+ T cells from blood. The receptors shown here come from a young man with type 1 diabetes.

The V gene is TRBV30, the J gene TRBJ2-2; D unresolved. CDR1 is GTSNPN and CDR2 is SVGIG in the germline V gene (reference sequence). The CDR3 has 12 amino acids. Between the trimmed V and J ends, which lost 3 bases and 8 bases, there was a span of 10 bases. The CDR3 loop reads CAWRTLWGELFF. The CDR3 nucleotides are TGTGCCTGGAGAACTCTTTGGGGGGAGCTGTTTTTT.

The chain recombines TRBV27 with TRBJ2-5; a possible D gene is TRBD1 (5 bases). V gave up 9 bases and J gave up 4 bases, with 15 bases separating them. Germline CDR1 MNHEY, CDR2 SMNVEV (reference sequence). The CDR3 sequence is 13 residues long. The DNA for the CDR3 is TGTGCCAGTCGAAAGCAGGGTGGAGAGACCCAGTACTTC. Translating gives CASRKQGGETQYF.

The gene calls are TRBV5-6 and TRBJ1-2; D may be TRBD1 (5 bases). The CDR3 sequence is 13 residues long. Germline V CDR1 and CDR2: SGHDT, YYEEEE. Trimming cost V 4 bases and J 3 bases, with 10 bases left between them. CDR3 DNA sequence: TGTGCCAGCAGCCATCAGGGTTACTATGGCTACACCTTC. Its translation: CASSHQGYYGYTF.

Worth noting for this clone: The same CDR3 can be traced to other DNA sequences in this sample. The gene calls are TRBV5-1 and TRBJ2-3; tentative D call: TRBD1 (6 bases). The CDR3 is made up of 13 amino acids. Trimming took 0 bases from V and 4 from J, leaving 6 bases between them. Germline V gene data show CDR1 as SGHRS and CDR2 as YFSETQ. CDR3 coding DNA: TGCGCCAGCAGCTTGGCAGGGGCAGATACGCAGTATTTT. It encodes CASSLAGADTQYF.

The rearrangement joins TRBV28 to TRBJ2-3, with a possible D match to TRBD1 (8 bases). Trimming took 3 bases from V and 4 from J, leaving 17 bases between them. From germline, CDR1 is MDHEN and CDR2 SYDVKM. The CDR3 spans 16 residues. The chain's CDR3 is CASSFRQGRGPDTQYF. The CDR3 DNA is TGTGCCAGCAGTTTCCGACAGGGGCGGGGGCCAGATACGCAGTATTTT.